The TCR beta chain under discussion was sequenced for a study of blood T cell repertoires in COVID-19. Study at large: Italy, Spain and the United States were the sources of the convalescent and acute COVID-19 samples. T cells, B-cell-depleted T cells, or PBMCs supplied cDNA or gDNA.

Under the authors' procedure: Reference gene primer amplification in the assay estimated nucleated cell counts. Here immunoSEQ multiplex PCR was the method, and the copy in TCRdb shows in-frame clones only, minus some. V, J and clone size are those of that table, while D and trimming were read from the DNA. The sample contains about 26,000 clones, approximately 77% of which appear only once. V lost 1 base and J lost 2, with 9 bases in between. The CDR3 covers 14 residues. CDR1 is SGHTA, CDR2 FQGNSA, per germline. The V call is TRBV7-2, the J call TRBJ2-7; D gene unclear. This TCR derives from a human donor in a cohort sampled during active COVID-19. The sequencing sample was made of peripheral blood. The CDR3 coding sequence is TGTGCCAGCAGCTTAGGAGCTAGTGCCTACGAGCAGTACTTC. Protein product: CASSLGASAYEQYF.